The next 24 T cell receptor beta chains were all read from a single sample in a study of blood T cells in healthy people across ages. Alongside a J-beta primer mix, a sample-barcoded 5' primer served in a second PCR lasting about 7 to 11 cycles. From the 5' RACE reads, TCRdb called clonotypes with MiXCR, one entry per CDR3 protein. This sample has approximately 700,000 distinct CDR3 sequences, with roughly 30% found just once. Sequencing was performed on blood. These receptors were collected from an elderly woman in good health.

This clonotype was recorded at least ten times. V gene TRBV24-1 combines with J gene TRBJ2-1; unclear D gene. This CDR3 is 12 amino acids long. Germline V gene sequence: CDR1 KGHDR, CDR2 SFDVKD. Trimming left V 6 bases short and J 4 bases short, with 6 bases between. The CDR3 region is CATSSRYNEQFF. CDR3 bases: TGTGCCACCAGTTCCAGGTACAATGAGCAGTTCTTC.

This clonotype occurred once. CDR3 protein: CANTRTGGSNQPQHF. The CDR3 DNA follows: TGTGCCAACACCAGAACAGGGGGGAGCAATCAGCCCCAGCATTTT. This chain connects TRBV7-2 to TRBJ1-5, with 8 nucleotides matching TRBD1. CDR3 length: 15 amino acids. CDR1 is SGHTA and CDR2 is FQGNSA in the germline V gene. The ends lost 10 bases at V and 1 base at J; junction bases unmatched: 9.

This clonotype was found many times. V and J are TRBV20-1 and TRBJ2-7; 7 bases map to TRBD1. Germline loops: CDR1 DFQATT, CDR2 SNEGSKA (reference sequence). The CDR3 is 15 amino acids. V trimming: 0 bases; J trimming: 2 bases; junction bases outside the gene matches: 7. The CDR3 bases are TGCAGTGCTAGAGAGATCCGGGACAGAACCTACGAGCAGTACTTC. The encoded protein is CSAREIRDRTYEQYF.

Worth noting for this clonotype: A much bigger clone sits one base away, suggesting this may be a read error. This chain connects TRBV5-1 to TRBJ2-1; D gene uncertain. Germline lookup yields CDR1 SGHRS and CDR2 YFSETQ. The CDR3 extends over 14 amino acids. The V and J ends lost 2 bases and 2 bases respectively, with 8 bases between them. CDR3 coding DNA: TGCGCCAGCAGCTTCTACTACCCCTACAATGAGCAGTTCTTC. The encoded protein is CASSFYYPYNEQFF.

This clonotype appeared a few times. V usage is TRBV28 and J usage is TRBJ2-3, with D uncertain. The CDR3 extends over 16 amino acids. Germline CDR1 is MDHEN and CDR2 is SYDVKM. Trimming took 6 bases from V and 3 from J, leaving 19 bases between them. CDR3 sequence reads: CASSLYSTGDTDTQYF. Written as DNA, the CDR3 is TGTGCCAGCAGCCTTTATAGCACGGGTGATACAGATACGCAGTATTTT.

In its sample, this clonotype was seen many times. This chain joins TRBV5-8 and TRBJ1-5; D ambiguous. CDR1 SGHTS and CDR2 YDEGEE come from the germline V gene. With 4 bases removed from V and 4 bases from J, the gap between germline ends came to 15 bases. The CDR3 sequence is 15 residues long. The CDR3 region has the DNA TGTGCCAGCAGCCCCGAGGGTATAGGTAATCAGCCCCAGCATTTT. Translation: CASSPEGIGNQPQHF. Full variable domain (missing parts from reference TRBV5-8 and TRBJ1-5): EAGVTQSPTHLIKTRGQQATLRCSPISGHTSVYWYQQALGLGLQFLLWYDEGEERNRGNFPPRFSGRQFPNYSSELNVNALELEDSALYLCASSPEGIGNQPQHFGDGTRLSIL.

The chain uses TRBV10-3 and TRBJ2-1, with D possibly TRBD1 on 6 matching bases. This CDR3 spans 12 amino acids. CDR1 and CDR2 (germline): ENHRY, SYGVKD. V was cut by 4 bases and J by 8 bases, with 9 bases left in between. The CDR3 DNA is TGTGCCATCAGTGGGCAGGGGTATGAGCAGTTCTTC. It encodes CAISGQGYEQFF.

The gene calls are TRBV4-2 and TRBJ2-4; D gene uncertain. The CDR3 length is 13 residues. Germline assignment: CDR1 LGHNA and CDR2 YNFKEQ. Between the trimmed V and J ends, which lost 0 bases and 11 bases, there was a span of 11 bases. The CDR3, as DNA: TGTGCCAGCAGCCAAGATTATGACGGGCTTCAGTACTTC. It specifies CASSQDYDGLQYF.

The sample holds many counts of this clonotype. V and J are TRBV7-2 and TRBJ1-2; 9 bases are shared with TRBD1. Trimming took 0 bases from V and 4 from J; bases not matched to a gene: 3. The CDR3 consists of 15 residues. CDR1 and CDR2 from the germline V gene are SGHTA and FQGNSA. For the CDR3, the DNA is TGTGCCAGCAGCTTAGCGAGGGGACAGGGCTATGGCTACACCTTC. It is translated as CASSLARGQGYGYTF.

This clonotype is a singleton in its sample. A much larger clone lies a single base off, so this may be a read error. The V and J genes are TRBV6-6 and TRBJ1-1, with a tentative D call TRBD1 (5 bases). Germline V gene lookup returns CDR1 MNHNY and CDR2 SVGAGI (reference sequence). The CDR3 loop spans 13 amino acids. This chain's CDR3 is CASSYEGHTETFF. In nucleotides, the CDR3 is TGTGCCAGCAGTTACGAGGGGCACACTGAAACTTTCTTT.

With regard to this clonotype: The likely explanation is a read error, given a far larger clone one base away. For the CDR3, the DNA is TGTGCCAGCAGTTTAGACGGGGGCGGGGAGACCCAGTTCTTC. Its translation: CASSLDGGGETQFF. The gene calls are TRBV12-3 or TRBV12-4 and TRBJ2-5; D tentatively reads TRBD1 or TRBD2 (6 bases each). The J call may not be correct, given that the DNA end is closer to TRBJ2-1. The CDR3 totals 14 residues.

This chain joins TRBV5-1 and TRBJ2-5; tentatively, D is TRBD1 or TRBD2 (6 bases each). Trimming took off 0 bases at V and 5 bases at J, with 17 bases between the two ends. This CDR3 spans 16 amino acids. Germline CDR1 SGHRS, CDR2 YFSETQ. The CDR3 sequence: CASSLDGGRAVETQYF. CDR3 DNA sequence: TGCGCCAGCAGCTTGGATGGGGGGCGCGCGGTGGAGACCCAGTACTTC.

This clonotype has just one count. This may arise from a read error, as a much more abundant clone is one base away. The rearrangement links TRBV7-9 to TRBJ1-6; D call uncertain. The CDR3 has 15 residues. Germline lookup yields CDR1 SEHNR and CDR2 FQNEAQ (reference sequence). CDR3 region: CARSNRVPSKSPLHF. In nucleotides, the CDR3 is TGTGCCCGCAGCAACCGGGTCCCAAGCAAGTCACCCCTCCACTTT.

This clonotype was seen at least ten times. The chain couples TRBV7-3 to TRBJ1-2, with D hard to call. This CDR3 is 15 amino acids long. Trimming removed 5 bases at V and 8 bases at J, with 21 bases between. Looked up from germline, CDR1 is SGHTA and CDR2 is FQGTGA. The CDR3 coding sequence is TGTGCCAGCAGCGCAGAGCCGAGGTCATTGGGAGGCTACACCTTC. Encoded protein: CASSAEPRSLGGYTF.

This clonotype has at least ten counts. J is TRBJ1-6 and V is TRBV4-2; D may be TRBD1 (5 bases). V lost 1 base and J lost 8, with 12 bases in between. The CDR3 runs to 15 residues. Per germline, CDR1 LGHNA and CDR2 YNFKEQ. In DNA form, the CDR3 reads TGTGCCAGCAGCCAAGCGGCAGGGCCGGATTCACCCCTCCACTTT. Translation gives CASSQAAGPDSPLHF.

This clonotype was observed at least ten times. This chain links TRBV5-1 with TRBJ2-7; the D call may be TRBD1 or TRBD2 (5 bases each). The CDR3 is 14 amino acids. Trimming cost V 1 base and J 1 base, with 9 bases left between them. Germline CDR1 reads SGHRS; CDR2 reads YFSETQ. CDR3 nucleotide sequence: TGCGCCAGCAGCTTGAACAGGAGGTCCTACGAGCAGTACTTC. This translates into CASSLNRRSYEQYF. Supplemented by reference TRBV5-1 and TRBJ2-7, the full variable domain reads KAGVTQTPRYLIKTRGQQVTLSCSPISGHRSVSWYQQTPGQGLQFLFEYFSETQRNKGNFPGRFSGRQFSNSRSEMNVSTLELGDSALYLCASSLNRRSYEQYFGPGTRLTVT.

The chain is built from TRBV29-1 and TRBJ2-6, with a tentative D call TRBD1 (6 bases). Germline CDR1 SQVTM, CDR2 ANQGSEA. This CDR3 comprises 14 residues. Trimming removed 6 bases at V and 0 bases at J, with 9 bases between. CDR3 loop: CSVTQGSGANVLTF. CDR3 in DNA: TGCAGCGTAACACAGGGCTCTGGGGCCAACGTCCTGACTTTC.

The V and J genes are TRBV24-1 and TRBJ1-1; 7 positions match TRBD1. V gave up 5 bases and J gave up 7 bases; unmatched junction bases: 9. Germline V gene sequence: CDR1 KGHDR, CDR2 SFDVKD. This CDR3 contains 14 residues. The CDR3 bases are TGTGCCACCAGTGCTTCAGGGGGAAGCGGTGAAGCTTTCTTT. It translates to CATSASGGSGEAFF.

This clonotype came up many times. A much larger clonotype is one base distant, so this may be a read error. V usage is TRBV20-1 and J usage is TRBJ2-7, with D maybe TRBD2 (7 bases). V dropped 0 bases and J dropped 5 bases, with 17 bases sitting between them. Per the germline V gene, CDR1 is DFQATT and CDR2 is SNEGSKA (reference sequence). This CDR3 spans 15 amino acids. CDR3 loop: CSARDGGGMNDEQYF. CDR3 nucleotide sequence: TGCAGTGCTAGAGATGGGGGGGGCATGAACGACGAGCAGTACTTC.

Ten or more counts support this clonotype. The rearrangement uses TRBV5-1 and TRBJ2-7, with D possibly matching TRBD1 (5 bases). This CDR3 is built from 15 residues. Germline CDR1 reads SGHRS; CDR2 reads YFSETQ. V shed 0 bases and J shed 2 bases, with 12 bases lying between them. As DNA, the CDR3 is TGCGCCAGCAGCTTGGTGCAGGGCCCCACCTACGAGCAGTACTTC. Its translation is CASSLVQGPTYEQYF.

At least ten counts were recorded for this clonotype. The J gene is TRBJ2-1, the V gene TRBV20-1; 9 positions agree with TRBD1. J was trimmed by 6 bases and V by 7 bases; bases with no gene match: 7. The CDR3 runs to 13 residues. CDR1 is DFQATT, CDR2 SNEGSKA, per germline (reference sequence). This CDR3 reads CSVRTGEINEQFF. CDR3 sequence (DNA): TGCAGTGTTCGGACAGGGGAAATCAATGAGCAGTTCTTC.

The chain links TRBV27 to TRBJ2-1; 12 bases align to TRBD2. Trimming at V came to 5 bases and at J to 7 bases, leaving 6 bases not matched to a gene. CDR1 is MNHEY and CDR2 is SMNVEV in the germline V gene (reference sequence). The CDR3 loop spans 15 amino acids. The CDR3 nucleotides read TGTGCCAGCAGTGCGACTAGCGGGGGACGAAATGAGCAGTTCTTC. Translating it yields CASSATSGGRNEQFF.

This clonotype was detected only a few times. The chain combines TRBV6-1 with TRBJ1-5; D may be TRBD1 (5 bases). Deletions cut 1 base from V and 8 bases from J, with 15 bases between. The CDR3 spans 15 residues. Looked up from germline, CDR1 is MNHNS and CDR2 is SASEGT. The CDR3 sequence: CASSEVRGGGEPQHF. DNA for the CDR3: TGTGCCAGCAGTGAAGTTCGGGGGGGTGGGGAGCCCCAGCATTTT.

The V call is TRBV20-1, the J call TRBJ2-7, with D perhaps given as TRBD1 or TRBD2 (5 bases each). The CDR3 loop spans 14 amino acids. Germline lookup yields CDR1 DFQATT and CDR2 SNEGSKA (reference sequence). V was shortened by 0 bases and J by 4 bases, with 13 bases between the two germline ends. CDR3 sequence: CSARDARGAYEQYF. The CDR3 DNA sequence: TGCAGTGCTAGAGACGCCCGAGGGGCATACGAGCAGTACTTC.